This T cell receptor beta chain was retrieved from a study of early T cells in non-severe SARS-CoV-2 infection. Study overall: Alpha and beta chains were unpaired, from unsorted whole-blood bulk RNA.

CDR1 and CDR2 from the germline V gene are SNHLY and FYNNEI. The CDR3 loop spans 13 amino acids. Trimming shortened V by 6 bases and J by 3 bases, and 12 bases separated the two germline ends. This clonotype has only a few counts. Unique molecular identifiers were affixed to single, distinct cDNA molecules. Each CDR3 protein is one row after TCRdb ran MiXCR on the 5' RACE reads. The sample contains more than 85,000 distinct CDR3 sequences, roughly 17% of which appear only once. The chain links TRBV2 to TRBJ2-7; D might be TRBD1 (5 bases). The TCR was taken from an adult who was a healthcare worker with PCR-confirmed SARS-CoV-2 infection or an uninfected control (not recorded which). The source material was whole blood, sampled at baseline. CDR3 nucleotides: TGTGCCAGCAGCATGGACACCAACTACGAGCAGTACTTC. Translated: CASSMDTNYEQYF.